Listed below are T cell receptor beta chains from one sample, sequenced in a study of blood T cell repertoires in COVID-19. Profiled with immunoSEQ multiplex PCR; TCRdb holds only in-frame clones, not every one. The sample has 210,000 or so clones, roughly nine tenths seen once. The sequenced sample consisted of PBMCs or T cells enriched from blood (not recorded which). These receptors originate from a young man who had recovered from COVID-19. Each CDR3 is given with its conserved first and last residue. The order of the fields is CDR3 DNA, CDR3 protein, clone size, J gene, D gene, V gene. A D gene is named only where the DNA matches it firmly. The size of a clone is reported for some rows only, either as once, few or many, or as a class for expanded clones.

CDR3 DNA: TGTGCCAGCAGCCAGGGGCTGTCCACTGAAGCTTTCTTT
CDR3 protein: CASSQGLSTEAFF
clone size: .
J gene: TRBJ1-1
D gene: .
V gene: TRBV3-1/TRBV3-2

CDR3 DNA: TGTGCCAGCAGCGAAACAGGGGTTTCTGGGGCCAACGTCCTGACTTTC
CDR3 protein: CASSETGVSGANVLTF
clone size: .
J gene: TRBJ2-6
D gene: TRBD1
V gene: TRBV2

CDR3 DNA: TGTGCCAGCAGCTTAGCCGGTAACTATGGCTACACCTTC
CDR3 protein: CASSLAGNYGYTF
clone size: .
J gene: TRBJ1-2
D gene: .
V gene: TRBV7-8

CDR3 DNA: TGCGCCAGCAGCTTGGTAAACAGGGGGCGGGTGAGCAATGAGCAGTTCTTC
CDR3 protein: CASSLVNRGRVSNEQFF
clone size: .
J gene: TRBJ2-1
D gene: TRBD1
V gene: TRBV5-1

CDR3 DNA: TGTGCCAGCAGCAAAAGTCCAGCGGGAGCAGATACGCAGTATTTT
CDR3 protein: CASSKSPAGADTQYF
clone size: .
J gene: TRBJ2-3
D gene: .
V gene: TRBV21-1

CDR3 DNA: TGTGCCAGCAGCCAAGGACAGGGATACACCGGGGAGCTGTTTTTT
CDR3 protein: CASSQGQGYTGELFF
clone size: .
J gene: TRBJ2-2
D gene: TRBD1
V gene: TRBV14

CDR3 DNA: TGTGCCAGCGTCCTCACCGGGACAGGGGATTATGGCTACACCTTC
CDR3 protein: CASVLTGTGDYGYTF
clone size: .
J gene: TRBJ1-2
D gene: TRBD1
V gene: TRBV4-2

CDR3 DNA: TGTGCCAGCAAGGGCGGAACAGGGGGGCAGTACTATGGCTACACCTTC
CDR3 protein: CASKGGTGGQYYGYTF
clone size: .
J gene: TRBJ1-2
D gene: TRBD1
V gene: TRBV27

CDR3 DNA: TGTGCCAGCAGTCGGACAGGGATGGAAGCTTTCTTT
CDR3 protein: CASSRTGMEAFF
clone size: .
J gene: TRBJ1-1
D gene: TRBD1
V gene: TRBV3-1/TRBV3-2

CDR3 DNA: TGTGCCAGTGGTGGCCTCTCTGGAAACACCATATATTTT
CDR3 protein: CASGGLSGNTIYF
clone size: .
J gene: TRBJ1-3
D gene: .
V gene: TRBV19

CDR3 DNA: TGCGCCAGCAGCGCCGGGACAGGGGATGAGCAGTTCTTC
CDR3 protein: CASSAGTGDEQFF
clone size: .
J gene: TRBJ2-1
D gene: TRBD1
V gene: TRBV5-1

CDR3 DNA: TGTGCCAGCAGCAGCCGGAGGGGACGGGAGGAGACCCAGTACTTC
CDR3 protein: CASSSRRGREETQYF
clone size: few
J gene: TRBJ2-5
D gene: .
V gene: TRBV7-6

CDR3 DNA: TGTGCCAGTAGTATTGGGGCAGGGGCCAACGTCCTGACTTTC
CDR3 protein: CASSIGAGANVLTF
clone size: .
J gene: TRBJ2-6
D gene: .
V gene: TRBV19

CDR3 DNA: TGCGCCAGCAGCCCCACGACTAGCGGGGTCTACGAGCAGTACTTC
CDR3 protein: CASSPTTSGVYEQYF
clone size: .
J gene: TRBJ2-7
D gene: TRBD2
V gene: TRBV5-1

CDR3 DNA: TGTGCCAGTAGTATAGTCCAGGGCACTGAAGCTTTCTTT
CDR3 protein: CASSIVQGTEAFF
clone size: few
J gene: TRBJ1-1
D gene: .
V gene: TRBV19

CDR3 DNA: TGTGCCAGCAGCCCACAGGAGACCTCTGGAAACACCATATATTTT
CDR3 protein: CASSPQETSGNTIYF
clone size: .
J gene: TRBJ1-3
D gene: .
V gene: TRBV2

CDR3 DNA: TGCGCCAGCAGTCAGTCGGGGGGATTTTACTACAATGAGCAGTTCTTC
CDR3 protein: CASSQSGGFYYNEQFF
clone size: .
J gene: TRBJ2-1
D gene: TRBD2
V gene: TRBV23-1

CDR3 DNA: TGTGCCAGCAGCTTAGAGGCTAGCGGGGGGGCCGATGAGCAGTTCTTC
CDR3 protein: CASSLEASGGADEQFF
clone size: .
J gene: TRBJ2-1
D gene: TRBD2
V gene: TRBV11-2

CDR3 DNA: TGTGCCAGCAGCTTAGTCGCAGGCACCTACTCTGGGGCCAACGTCCTGACTTTC
CDR3 protein: CASSLVAGTYSGANVLTF
clone size: few
J gene: TRBJ2-6
D gene: .
V gene: TRBV11-2

CDR3 DNA: TGTGCCAGCAGCTTGATGAGCTCTGGAAACACCATATATTTT
CDR3 protein: CASSLMSSGNTIYF
clone size: .
J gene: TRBJ1-3
D gene: .
V gene: TRBV5-5

CDR3 DNA: TGTGCCAGCAGTTTGAGCTTCACTGAAGCTTTCTTT
CDR3 protein: CASSLSFTEAFF
clone size: .
J gene: TRBJ1-1
D gene: .
V gene: TRBV12-3/TRBV12-4

CDR3 DNA: TGTGCCAGCAGCGGAACCGGGACTAGCGGGAGGGGTGAGCAGTTCTTC
CDR3 protein: CASSGTGTSGRGEQFF
clone size: .
J gene: TRBJ2-1
D gene: TRBD2
V gene: TRBV7-9

CDR3 DNA: TGTGCCAGCACAGGGGAGTCCGGGCCCCATGAGCAGTTCTTC
CDR3 protein: CASTGESGPHEQFF
clone size: .
J gene: TRBJ2-1
D gene: .
V gene: TRBV9

CDR3 DNA: TGTGCCATTGCTACCGCCCGGGAAAACACCATATATTTT
CDR3 protein: CAIATARENTIYF
clone size: .
J gene: TRBJ1-3
D gene: .
V gene: TRBV10-3

CDR3 DNA: TGTGCCAGTACTCCAAGGACAGGAGTGAACACTGAAGCTTTCTTT
CDR3 protein: CASTPRTGVNTEAFF
clone size: .
J gene: TRBJ1-1
D gene: TRBD1
V gene: TRBV19

CDR3 DNA: TGTGCCATCAGTGAGTCTAAAGTAATTGCTACAGGGCAGAGCTACACCTTC
CDR3 protein: CAISESKVIATGQSYTF
clone size: .
J gene: TRBJ1-2
D gene: .
V gene: TRBV10-3

CDR3 DNA: TGTGCCAGCAGCCCATCAGGGCCCTACGAGCAGTACTTC
CDR3 protein: CASSPSGPYEQYF
clone size: .
J gene: TRBJ2-7
D gene: .
V gene: TRBV3-1/TRBV3-2